This TCR beta chain was sequenced during a study of a mutant IDH1 vaccine in newly diagnosed glioma. Study in general: Of the patients given treatment, 62.5% were male and approximately 38% were female, and a mean age of approximately 40 years was recorded. Most patients had radiochemotherapy with temozolomide before enrollment; others had one alone.

Method: immunoSEQ multiplex PCR; TCRdb's copy keeps in-frame clones and lacks some. The sample lists 85,000 to 100,000 clones, around 82% occurring once. Time point denoted: baseline, week 1 (first vaccination visit). This sample's treatment: pre-vaccination baseline after standard-of-care therapy. Donor tumors were new WHO grade 3 or 4 IDH1-mutant, ATRX-lost astrocytomas. The CDR3 runs 15 residues. Germline CDR1 SGDLS, CDR2 YYNGEE. The V end was cut by 0 bases, the J end by 7 bases, with 11 bases between. The starting material was PBMCs, obtained from a glioma patient treated with radiotherapy, temozolomide or both. The sequence was obtained from a woman in her forties or fifties with glioma. The V gene is TRBV9, the J gene TRBJ1-6; D not resolved. CDR3 nucleotide sequence: TGTGCCAGCAGCGTAGATCCGGGTCGCAATTCACCCCTCCACTTT. This encodes CASSVDPGRNSPLHF.